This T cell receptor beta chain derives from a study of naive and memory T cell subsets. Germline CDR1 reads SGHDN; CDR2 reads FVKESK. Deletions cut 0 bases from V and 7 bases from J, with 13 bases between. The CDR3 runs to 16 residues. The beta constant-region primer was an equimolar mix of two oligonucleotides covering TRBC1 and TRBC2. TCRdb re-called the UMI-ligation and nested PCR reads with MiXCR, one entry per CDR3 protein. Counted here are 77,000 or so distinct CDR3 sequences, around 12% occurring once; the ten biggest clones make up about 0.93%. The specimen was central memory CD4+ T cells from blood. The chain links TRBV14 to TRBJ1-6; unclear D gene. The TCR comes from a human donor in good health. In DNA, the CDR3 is TGTGCCAGCAGCCAAGATTTATCAGTGAGGAATTCACCCCTCCACTTT. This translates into CASSQDLSVRNSPLHF.